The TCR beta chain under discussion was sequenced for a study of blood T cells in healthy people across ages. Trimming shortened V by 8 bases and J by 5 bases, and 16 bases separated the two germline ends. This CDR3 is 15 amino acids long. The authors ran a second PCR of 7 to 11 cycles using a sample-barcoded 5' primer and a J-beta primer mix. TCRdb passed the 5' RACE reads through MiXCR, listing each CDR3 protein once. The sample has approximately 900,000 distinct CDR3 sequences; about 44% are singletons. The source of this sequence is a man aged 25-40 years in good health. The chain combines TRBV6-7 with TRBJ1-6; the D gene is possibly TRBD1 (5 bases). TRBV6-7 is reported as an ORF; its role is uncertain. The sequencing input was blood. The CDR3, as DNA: TGTGCCAGCCGCAGAACGGGACGGCATAATTCACCCCTCCACTTT. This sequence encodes CASRRTGRHNSPLHF.